This T cell receptor (beta chain) stems from a study of cytomegalovirus exposure and HLA in healthy donors. The PCR made use of 60 Vbeta and 13 Jbeta primers. Profiled with immunoSEQ multiplex PCR; TCRdb holds only in-frame clones, not every one. Among around 130,000 clones listed, approximately 80% were seen once. This clone was found once. The sequenced sample was PBMCs. The receptor comes from a woman between 40 and 50 years old in good health and CMV-seronegative.

This chain's CDR3 is CASSFPGGSTEAFF. The CDR3 coding sequence is TGTGCCAGCAGTTTTCCCGGGGGAAGCACTGAAGCTTTCTTT. The chain recombines TRBV28 with TRBJ1-1, with D perhaps TRBD1 (5 bases). CDR1 is MDHEN and CDR2 is SYDVKM in the germline V gene. The CDR3 spans 14 residues. Trimming pared 3 bases from V and 4 bases from J, leaving 12 bases between.